These 6 T cell receptor beta chains came from one sample sequenced in a study of cytomegalovirus exposure and HLA in healthy donors. The PCR used 60 Vbeta and 13 Jbeta primers. TCRdb keeps only in-frame clones here, not all; method: immunoSEQ multiplex PCR. The table lists some 84,000 clones, with 0.58% in the top ten. Specimen: PBMCs. The receptors derive from a man over 45 in good health and CMV-seronegative.

In the case of this clone: An end of the junction differs from the germline gene, which may be a read error. Different DNA sequences within this sample yield the same CDR3. The chain employs TRBV30 and TRBJ1-6; TRBD1 aligns across 10 bases. Germline-derived CDR1 and CDR2 are GTSNPN and SVGIG (reference sequence). The CDR3 extends over 15 amino acids. CDR3 protein: CARRDRGRINSPLHF. The CDR3 DNA is TGCGCCCGACGGGACAGGGGAAGGATTAATTCACCCCTCCACTTT. The complete variable domain, with remaining parts taken from reference TRBV30 and TRBJ1-6, reads SQTIHQWPATLVQPVGSPLSLECTVEGTSNPNLYWYRQAAGRGLQLLFYSVGIGQISSEVPQNLSASRPQDRQFILSSKKLLLSDSGFYLCARRDRGRINSPLHFGNGTRLTVT.

The rearrangement links TRBV5-4 to TRBJ1-2, with no clear D. From germline, CDR1 is SGHNT and CDR2 YYREEE (reference sequence). V lost 4 bases to trimming and J lost 10 bases, with 17 bases between them. The CDR3 has 13 residues. CDR3 amino acids: CASSAAAVSHYTF. The CDR3 bases are TGTGCCAGCAGCGCAGCGGCGGTCAGCCACTACACCTTC.

The J gene is TRBJ2-1, the V gene TRBV10-3, with TRBD1 identical over 10 bases. The CDR3 totals 15 residues. From germline, CDR1 is ENHRY and CDR2 SYGVKD. Trimming removed 6 bases from V and 4 bases from J; junction bases left unmatched: 6. The CDR3 DNA follows: TGTGCCATCAGCCTCCCGGGACAGGGGTACAATGAGCAGTTCTTC. Translation gives CAISLPGQGYNEQFF.

The chain recombines TRBV4-1 with TRBJ2-3; D might be TRBD2 (7 bases). V dropped 4 bases and J dropped 4 bases, with 21 bases sitting between them. The CDR3 extends over 17 amino acids. Germline V gene lookup returns CDR1 MGHRA and CDR2 YSYEKL. Written as DNA, the CDR3 is TGCGCCAGCAGCCTCTCCGATCAAGGGGGGGTCGCAGATACGCAGTATTTT. It is translated as CASSLSDQGGVADTQYF.

The V call is TRBV7-3, the J call TRBJ2-6; D is perhaps TRBD2 (8 bases). Germline CDR1 and CDR2: SGHTA and FQGTGA. The CDR3 totals 21 residues. V lost 0 bases to trimming and J lost 0 bases, with 21 bases between them. As DNA, the CDR3 is TGTGCCAGCAGCTTAACGGGCCGGGAGGGGGCCGTGCTCTCTGGGGCCAACGTCCTGACTTTC. It translates to CASSLTGREGAVLSGANVLTF.

V usage is TRBV2 and J usage is TRBJ1-2, with D perhaps TRBD1 (6 bases). V was trimmed by 2 bases and J by 8 bases, leaving 18 bases between them. This CDR3 region has 15 residues. Germline V gene data show CDR1 as SNHLY and CDR2 as FYNNEI. CDR3 sequence (DNA): TGTGCCAGCAGTGAAATGGGACACGGGATTAGGGGCTACACCTTC. As protein: CASSEMGHGIRGYTF.